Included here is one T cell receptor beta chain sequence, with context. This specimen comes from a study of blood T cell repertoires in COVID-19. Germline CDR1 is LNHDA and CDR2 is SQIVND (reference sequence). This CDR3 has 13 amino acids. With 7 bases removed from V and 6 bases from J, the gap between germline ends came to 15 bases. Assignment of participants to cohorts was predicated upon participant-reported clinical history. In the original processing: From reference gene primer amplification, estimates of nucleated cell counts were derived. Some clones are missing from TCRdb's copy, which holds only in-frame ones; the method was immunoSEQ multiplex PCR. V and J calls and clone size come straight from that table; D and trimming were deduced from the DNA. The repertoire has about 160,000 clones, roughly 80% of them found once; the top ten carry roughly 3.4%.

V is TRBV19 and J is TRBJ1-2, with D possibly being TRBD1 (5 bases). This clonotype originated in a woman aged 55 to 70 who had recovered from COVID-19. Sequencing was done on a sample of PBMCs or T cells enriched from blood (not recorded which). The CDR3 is CASTRKGSDGYTF. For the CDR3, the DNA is TGTGCCAGTACAAGAAAGGGGTCGGATGGCTACACCTTC.